This passage covers 25 T cell receptor beta chains from one sample sequenced in a study of blood T cell repertoires in COVID-19 (dated by TCRdb to 2020 to 2022). Libraries came from the immunoSEQ multiplex PCR assay. The table was pulled from immuneACCESS by TCRdb, which kept in-frame rearrangements only. Such tables lose some clones; where checked, under half of the loss comes from unresolved V genes, and the rest has no known cause. Present in this sample are tens of thousands of clones, about 89% of which were seen just once. Approximately 15% of the sample comes from the top ten. The sequenced sample consisted of peripheral blood. The receptors originated from a man in his sixties with active or convalescent COVID-19.

The J gene is TRBJ2-5, the V gene TRBV12-3 or TRBV12-4; 8 bases agree with TRBD2. The junction had 4 bases not matched to a gene; V was cut back by 6 bases and J by 4 bases. This CDR3 region has 13 residues. This CDR3 reads CASSGLAGETQYF. CDR3 nucleotide sequence: TGTGCCAGCAGCGGACTAGCCGGAGAGACCCAGTACTTC.

The chain employs TRBV19 and TRBJ2-3, with 8 bases lining up with TRBD2. The CDR3 extends over 14 amino acids. Unmatched junction bases numbered 3, after V lost 3 bases and J lost 4 bases. CDR1 and CDR2 (germline): LNHDA, SQIVND (reference sequence). CDR3 amino acids: CASSIAGGADTQYF. The CDR3 DNA reads as TGTGCCAGTAGTATTGCGGGGGGAGCAGATACGCAGTATTTT.

This clone showed up just a few times. The chain employs TRBV29-1 and TRBJ1-1, with 8 positions matching TRBD1. The CDR3 length is 14 residues. Unmatched junction bases numbered 10, after V lost 7 bases and J lost 3 bases. Germline CDR1 reads SQVTM; CDR2 reads ANQGSEA. Written as DNA, the CDR3 is TGCAGCGCCACCCAGGGGGCTTTTTACACTGAAGCTTTCTTT. Amino acid sequence: CSATQGAFYTEAFF.

The V call is TRBV3-1 (or the pseudogene TRBV3-2), the J call TRBJ1-2; maybe TRBD1 (5 bases). Germline V lookup: CDR1 LGHDT, CDR2 YNNKEL (reference sequence). Between the trimmed V and J ends, which lost 4 bases and 7 bases, there was a span of 19 bases. The CDR3 totals 15 residues. The CDR3 nucleotides are TGTGCCAGCAGCCCTTCGACGGGCCAGGGAGGTGGCTACACCTTC. Translating it yields CASSPSTGQGGGYTF.

A few counts support this clone. This chain joins TRBV19 and TRBJ2-1; TRBD1 matches 7 bases. Germline V CDR1 and CDR2: LNHDA, SQIVND (reference sequence). Trimming cost V 5 bases and J 5 bases; bases outside gene matches: 6. The CDR3 length is 14 residues. CDR3: CASSWGRGNNEQFF. The DNA for the CDR3 is TGTGCCAGTAGTTGGGGCAGGGGGAACAATGAGCAGTTCTTC.

This chain joins TRBV6-5 and TRBJ2-5, with a tentative D call TRBD2 (6 bases). Trimming shortened V by 2 bases and J by 5 bases, and 6 bases separated the two germline ends. The CDR3 is 12 amino acids. In germline, CDR1 is MNHEY, CDR2 SVGAGI. This CDR3 is CASSYAGETQYF. For the CDR3, the DNA is TGTGCCAGCAGTTACGCGGGGGAGACCCAGTACTTC.

This sequence joins TRBV7-9 and TRBJ2-5, with 8 bases lining up with TRBD2. Germline V gene sequence: CDR1 SEHNR, CDR2 FQNEAQ (reference sequence). This CDR3 is 15 amino acids long. J gave up 0 bases and V 3 bases, and 3 bases lay outside the gene matches. The CDR3 DNA reads TGTGCCAGCAGCTTGGGACTAGAGTACCAAGAGACCCAGTACTTC. Translation gives CASSLGLEYQETQYF.

The V and J genes are TRBV11-1 and TRBJ2-7; D possibly corresponds to TRBD2 (6 bases). CDR1 SGHAT and CDR2 FQDESV come from the germline V gene (reference sequence). The V end was cut by 1 base, the J end by 7 bases, with 14 bases between. CDR3 length equals 14 residues. CDR3 residues: CASSLERARGEQYF. The DNA for the CDR3 is TGTGCCAGCAGCTTAGAAAGGGCCCGGGGGGAGCAGTACTTC.

CDR3 sequence: CSSTDSGQETQYF. In nucleotides, the CDR3 is TGCAGCTCTACGGACAGTGGGCAAGAGACCCAGTACTTC. The genes are TRBV29-1 and TRBJ2-5; perhaps TRBD1 as D (6 bases). The CDR3 consists of 13 residues. Germline CDR1 and CDR2: SQVTM and ANQGSEA. Trimming took off 8 bases at V and 2 bases at J, with 15 bases between the two ends. The whole variable domain, filled in from reference TRBV29-1 and TRBJ2-5, reads SAVISQKPSRDICQRGTSLTIQCQVDSQVTMMFWYRQQPGQSLTLIATANQGSEATYESGFVIDKFPISRPNLTFSTLTVSNMSPEDSSIYLCSSTDSGQETQYFGPGTRLLVL.

The rearrangement uses TRBV6-5 and TRBJ1-4, with a tentative D call TRBD1 (5 bases). Trimming stripped 5 bases from V and 4 bases from J, with 14 bases between. This CDR3 is 15 amino acids long. Per the germline V gene, CDR1 is MNHEY and CDR2 is SVGAGI. The chain's CDR3 is CASSLSGWDNEKLFF. Here the CDR3 DNA reads TGTGCCAGCAGTCTATCAGGGTGGGATAATGAAAAACTGTTTTTT.

This chain links TRBV28 with TRBJ1-5, with a possible D match to TRBD1 (5 bases). The CDR3 loop spans 15 amino acids. Looked up from germline, CDR1 is MDHEN and CDR2 is SYDVKM. Deletions cut 1 base from V and 5 bases from J, with 12 bases between. The chain's CDR3 is CASSLSGRADQPQHF. Here the CDR3 DNA reads TGTGCCAGCAGTTTATCTGGCAGGGCGGATCAGCCCCAGCATTTT.

The table lists this clone with a count of one. J is TRBJ2-3 and V is TRBV7-2; 7 bases are a match to TRBD2. V was pared by 3 bases and J by 0 bases, with 3 bases of the junction left unmatched. The germline CDR1 and CDR2 sequences are SGHTA and FQGNSA. CDR3 length: 15 residues. The CDR3 DNA reads TGTGCCAGCAGCTTCGGCGGGGGAAGCACAGATACGCAGTATTTT. This codes for CASSFGGGSTDTQYF.

With regard to this clone: The junction departs from germline at one end; a sequencing error may be responsible. The V call is TRBV2, the J call TRBJ2-7; 9 bases fit TRBD1. Germline lookup yields CDR1 SNHLY and CDR2 FYNNEI. CDR3 length: 11 residues. Written as DNA, the CDR3 is TGTGCCAGCAGCCTCCGGGACAGGGAGAACTTC. Encoded protein: CASSLRDRENF.

The chain is built from TRBV30 and TRBJ1-2, with 9 nucleotides matching TRBD1. After removal of 0 bases from V and 9 bases from J, the junction contained 5 bases not matched to a gene. The CDR3 loop spans 13 amino acids. Germline-derived CDR1 and CDR2 are GTSNPN and SVGIG (reference sequence). The CDR3 bases are TGTGCCTGGAGTGTAACGGGACAGGGAAGCTACACCTTC. The encoded protein is CAWSVTGQGSYTF.

The CDR3 nucleotides are TGCGCCAGCAGCCCCGGACCGGGGAGAGGGTCCTACGAGCAGTACTTC. Encoded protein: CASSPGPGRGSYEQYF. The chain carries TRBV4-1 and TRBJ2-7; weak D call: TRBD2 (5 bases). This CDR3 comprises 16 residues. V was trimmed by 4 bases and J by 1 base, leaving 17 bases between them. Looked up from germline, CDR1 is MGHRA and CDR2 is YSYEKL.

The chain joins TRBV27 to TRBJ1-4; possible D gene TRBD1, 5 bases. CDR1 is MNHEY, CDR2 SMNVEV, per germline (reference sequence). V lost 2 bases and J lost 8, with 12 bases in between. CDR3 size: 14 residues. CDR3 sequence: CASSLKGVGEKLFF. The CDR3 nucleotides are TGTGCCAGCAGTTTAAAAGGGGTAGGGGAAAAACTGTTTTTT.

The chain carries TRBV25-1 and TRBJ2-5; possibly TRBD2 for D (6 bases). CDR3 length equals 13 residues. Germline-derived CDR1 and CDR2 are MGHDK and SYGVNS. The germline V and J ends were trimmed by 6 bases and 2 bases, with 10 bases remaining between them. CDR3 in amino acids: CASRRGGQETQYF. The CDR3 region has the DNA TGTGCCAGCAGGAGAGGAGGGCAAGAGACCCAGTACTTC.

The chain uses TRBV28 and TRBJ1-5; TRBD1 matches 8 bases. The length of the CDR3 is 14 residues. With 7 bases clipped from V and 5 bases from J, the junction kept 7 bases outside the gene matches. The germline gives CDR1 MDHEN, CDR2 SYDVKM. The CDR3 DNA follows: TGTGCCAGCACCGGACAGGGTAGGCATCAGCCCCAGCATTTT. This translates into CASTGQGRHQPQHF.

This chain connects TRBV7-3 to TRBJ1-2, with TRBD1 identical over 9 bases. CDR1 is SGHTA and CDR2 is FQGTGA in the germline V gene. This CDR3 has 15 residues. V shed 5 bases, J shed 7 bases, and the junction held 11 bases outside the gene matches. The CDR3 DNA sequence: TGTGCCAGCAGCGCCTCCACAGGGGGCGATATTGGCTACACCTTC. Translation gives CASSASTGGDIGYTF.

The V and J genes are TRBV9 and TRBJ1-3; D gene ambiguous. This CDR3 spans 11 amino acids. The ends were cut back, 3 bases at V and 6 bases at J, with 4 bases in the middle. Germline-derived CDR1 and CDR2 are SGDLS and YYNGEE. CDR3 residues: CASSGQNTIYF. The CDR3 DNA is TGTGCCAGCAGCGGGCAAAACACCATATATTTT.

This sequence joins TRBV12-5 and TRBJ2-1; 9 positions agree with TRBD2. Germline V lookup: CDR1 LGHNT, CDR2 FRNRAP. The V gene end was trimmed by 4 bases and the J gene end by 8 bases; junction bases not matched to a gene: 9. The CDR3 contains 15 residues. The CDR3 protein is CASGSTSGYGDEQFF. CDR3 coding DNA: TGTGCTAGTGGTTCGACTAGCGGATATGGGGATGAGCAGTTCTTC.

The J gene is TRBJ1-6, the V gene TRBV30, with D perhaps matching TRBD1 (6 bases). With 5 bases removed from V and 6 bases from J, the gap between germline ends came to 14 bases. Germline V lookup: CDR1 GTSNPN, CDR2 SVGIG (reference sequence). CDR3 size: 14 residues. The CDR3: CAWRTVLSNSPLHF. As DNA, the CDR3 is TGTGCCTGGCGGACAGTGTTAAGTAATTCACCCCTCCACTTT.

V gene TRBV5-1 combines with J gene TRBJ2-1; 9 bases are shared with TRBD1. The germline CDR1 and CDR2 sequences are SGHRS and YFSETQ. The junction had 3 bases not matched to a gene; V was cut back by 4 bases and J by 4 bases. CDR3 size: 14 residues. The CDR3 protein is CASSGGTGYNEQFF. The CDR3 nucleotides are TGCGCCAGCAGCGGGGGGACAGGGTACAATGAGCAGTTCTTC. The variable domain in full, completed from reference TRBV5-1 and TRBJ2-1, reads KAGVTQTPRYLIKTRGQQVTLSCSPISGHRSVSWYQQTPGQGLQFLFEYFSETQRNKGNFPGRFSGRQFSNSRSEMNVSTLELGDSALYLCASSGGTGYNEQFFGPGTRLTVL.

V usage is TRBV7-9 and J usage is TRBJ1-3; no definite D call. Germline V CDR1 and CDR2: SEHNR, FQNEAQ (reference sequence). The CDR3 consists of 12 residues. V lost 3 bases to trimming and J lost 3 bases, with 3 bases between them. Here the CDR3 DNA reads TGTGCCAGCAGCTTCAGTGGAAACACCATATATTTT. Its translation is CASSFSGNTIYF.

V and J are TRBV7-8 and TRBJ1-1; TRBD1 matches 7 bases. After removal of 5 bases from V and 2 bases from J, the junction contained 8 bases not matched to a gene. CDR1 is SGHVS, CDR2 FQNEAQ, per germline. The CDR3 contains 15 residues. The CDR3 is CASSRGQWKNTEAFF. The CDR3 DNA reads as TGTGCCAGCAGCAGGGGACAGTGGAAAAACACTGAAGCTTTCTTT. Variable domain in full (rest from reference TRBV7-8 and TRBJ1-1): GAGVSQSPRYKVAKRGQDVALRCDPISGHVSLFWYQQALGQGPEFLTYFQNEAQLDKSGLPSDRFFAERPEGSVSTLKIQRTQQEDSAVYLCASSRGQWKNTEAFFGQGTRLTVV.